This record covers a single TCR beta chain. In the authors' methods: Amplification with reference gene primers provided the estimates of nucleated cell counts. Measured with immunoSEQ multiplex PCR; TCRdb has only the in-frame clones, and not every one. V, J and clone size were drawn from that table, and D and trimming were deduced from the DNA. The sample records hundreds of thousands of clones, around 84% being singletons. The V segment lost 4 bases and the J segment 2 bases; nucleotides outside the gene matches: 6. CDR3 length equals 15 residues. Germline V gene data show CDR1 as SGHDT and CDR2 as YYEEEE. The data were obtained in a study of blood T cell repertoires in COVID-19. Study details: Samples representing acute and convalescent COVID-19 were sourced from the United States, Italy and Spain. T cells, B-cell-depleted T cells, or PBMCs supplied cDNA or gDNA.

The sequenced sample consisted of peripheral blood. The clonotype comes from a man aged 50-59 years with acute or convalescent COVID-19. The chain is built from TRBV5-6 and TRBJ2-3, with 8 positions matching TRBD2. The CDR3 nucleotides read TGTGCCAGCAGCATTAGCGGGGCTTTCACAGATACGCAGTATTTT. Residues: CASSISGAFTDTQYF.